This T cell receptor beta chain came from a study of T-cell memory formation after mild COVID-19. The CDR3 has 13 residues. Germline lookup yields CDR1 MNHEY and CDR2 SVGAGI. V was cut by 3 bases and J by 6 bases, with 12 bases left in between. For this clonotype: Its antigen is unknown.

TCRdb redid the calling of the 5' RACE reads with MiXCR, one entry per CDR3 protein. The repertoire includes about 260,000 distinct CDR3 sequences, approximately 8.4% of them detected once, and less than 25% sits in the top ten. General study results and limits: SARS-CoV-2 specificity of second-wave clones peaking day 37 was unconfirmed. Chiefly within CM and EM were the contracting CD4+ clones; CD8+ ones were within EMRA. CD4/CD8 balance held among clones contracting day 15 to 85, and later expanders leaned CD4+. Several responding clones turned up in pre-infection memory, indicating that cross-reactive memory may have taken part.

This sequence originates from a man aged 18 to 29 who had mild COVID-19 (a few samples of this study predate the infection). Cell type and time point are not known. The rearrangement uses TRBV6-5 and TRBJ2-7; possible D gene TRBD2, 6 bases. Specimen: PBMCs or a T cell subset sorted from them (not recorded which). The CDR3 DNA reads as TGTGCCAGCAGTTATAGGCGGGATGGCGAGCAGTACGTC. This translates into CASSYRRDGEQYV.